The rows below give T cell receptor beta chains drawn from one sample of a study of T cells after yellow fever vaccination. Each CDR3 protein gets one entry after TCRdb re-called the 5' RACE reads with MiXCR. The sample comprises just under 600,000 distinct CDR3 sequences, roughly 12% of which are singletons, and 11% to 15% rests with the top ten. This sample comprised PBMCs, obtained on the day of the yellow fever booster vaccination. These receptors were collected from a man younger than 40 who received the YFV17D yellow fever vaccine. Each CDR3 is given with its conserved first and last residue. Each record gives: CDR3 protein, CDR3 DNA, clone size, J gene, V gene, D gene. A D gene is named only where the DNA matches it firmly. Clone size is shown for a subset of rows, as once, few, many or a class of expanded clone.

CASSLLRAGGNYNEQFF	TGTGCCAGCAGTCTCCTGCGAGCGGGAGGTAACTACAATGAGCAGTTCTTC	few	TRBJ2-1	TRBV6-5	TRBD2
CASSLGIDEQFF	TGTGCCAGCAGCTTGGGTATCGATGAGCAGTTCTTC	few	TRBJ2-1	TRBV11-2	-
CAWGTSGSPGELFF	TGTGCCTGGGGGACTAGCGGGAGCCCCGGGGAGCTGTTTTTT	few	TRBJ2-2	TRBV30	TRBD2
CAISEVGLAGEQYF	TGTGCCATCAGTGAAGTGGGACTAGCGGGCGAGCAGTACTTC	few	TRBJ2-7	TRBV10-3	TRBD2
CASSQDWKATTEAFF	TGCGCCAGCAGCCAAGATTGGAAAGCCACCACTGAAGCTTTCTTT	few	TRBJ1-1	TRBV4-3	-
CSGRGRIGTQYF	TGCAGTGGTCGCGGGAGGATCGGGACCCAGTACTTC	-	TRBJ2-5	TRBV20-1	TRBD2
CASSQRVLAGGNTQYF	TGTGCCAGCAGCCAAAGAGTACTAGCGGGAGGAAATACGCAGTATTTT	few	TRBJ2-3	TRBV3-1	TRBD2
CAYMVIAGLGGRNEQFF	TGTGCCTACATGGTGATAGCGGGACTGGGGGGACGAAATGAGCAGTTCTTC	-	TRBJ2-1	TRBV10-3	TRBD2
CASSQGTGGMNTEAFF	TGTGCCAGCAGCCAAGGGACAGGGGGGATGAACACTGAAGCTTTCTTT	-	TRBJ1-1	TRBV3-1	TRBD1
CSARTGGATSYEQYF	TGCAGTGCTAGGACAGGGGGCGCGACAAGTTACGAGCAGTACTTC	-	TRBJ2-7	TRBV20-1	TRBD1
CSVDQGNNEKLFF	TGCAGCGTTGATCAGGGGAATAATGAAAAACTGTTTTTT	few	TRBJ1-4	TRBV29-1	-
CSATDYEQFF	TGCAGTGCAACGGACTATGAGCAGTTCTTC	-	TRBJ2-1	TRBV20-1	-
CASSPAVGTIPTREYF	TGCGCCAGCAGCCCGGCGGTAGGGACGATCCCTACGAGGGAGTACTTC	few	TRBJ2-7	TRBV5-1	-
CASSPRQLDNSPLHF	TGTGCCAGCTCCCCCAGACAGCTGGATAATTCACCCCTCCACTTT	few	TRBJ1-6	TRBV18	-
CASSLSVRASYNEQFF	TGTGCCAGCAGCTTAAGTGTACGAGCCTCCTACAATGAGCAGTTCTTC	few	TRBJ2-1	TRBV5-6	-
CASRLPGEQFF	TGTGCCAGCAGATTACCCGGTGAGCAGTTCTTC	few	TRBJ2-1	TRBV6-2/TRBV6-3	-
CASSPGQGSSYEQYF	TGTGCCAGCAGCCCCGGACAGGGGAGCTCCTACGAGCAGTACTTC	many	TRBJ2-7	TRBV12-3/TRBV12-4	TRBD1
CASSLKGRNYEQYF	TGTGCCAGCAGTTTAAAAGGGCGAAACTACGAGCAGTACTTC	-	TRBJ2-7	TRBV27	-
CASSQTWREYNSPLHF	TGCGCCAGCAGCCAGACTTGGAGGGAGTATAATTCACCCCTCCACTTT	few	TRBJ1-6	TRBV4-3	-
CSVGGVVDASERAFF	TGCAGCGTTGGTGGGGTGGTCGACGCATCTGAACGGGCTTTCTTT	few	TRBJ1-1	TRBV29-1	-
CASSEDRVSTF	TGCGCCAGCAGCGAAGACAGGGTTAGCACCTTC	-	TRBJ1-2	TRBV5-1	TRBD1
CASSESASGRTDTQYF	TGCGCCAGCAGTGAGTCTGCTAGTGGGCGCACAGATACGCAGTATTTT	-	TRBJ2-3	TRBV10-1	-
CSAGAGTQTYNEQFF	TGCAGTGCTGGAGCCGGGACTCAGACCTACAATGAGCAGTTCTTC	-	TRBJ2-1	TRBV20-1	-
CASSRGVQNTGELFF	TGTGCCAGCAGCAGGGGGGTTCAGAACACCGGGGAGCTGTTTTTT	-	TRBJ2-2	TRBV5-5	-
CASSMGSGGLTGELFF	TGTGCCAGCAGTATGGGGAGCGGGGGCCTCACCGGGGAGCTGTTTTTT	many	TRBJ2-2	TRBV12-3/TRBV12-4	TRBD2
CASSLAGGEYNEQFF	TGCGCCAGCAGCTTGGCGGGAGGAGAATACAATGAGCAGTTCTTC	few	TRBJ2-1	TRBV5-1	TRBD2
CASSLSVPTGEFF	TGTGCCAGCAGTTTATCCGTTCCGACAGGGGAGTTCTTC	few	TRBJ2-1	TRBV27	TRBD1
CASIRGGATEAFF	TGTGCCAGCATCAGGGGAGGGGCGACTGAAGCTTTCTTT	-	TRBJ1-1	TRBV6-6	-
CASSFDRGRSGNTIYF	TGTGCCAGCAGCTTCGACAGGGGGCGTTCTGGAAACACCATATATTTT	-	TRBJ1-3	TRBV11-2	TRBD1
CASSSGALPNKLFF	TGTGCCAGCAGTTCGGGGGCCCTGCCAAATAAACTGTTTTTT	-	TRBJ1-4	TRBV27	-
CASSERDSNLHEQFF	TGTGCCAGCAGTGAAAGGGACTCGAATCTCCATGAGCAGTTCTTC	many	TRBJ2-1	TRBV6-1	-
CASSYSQESATNEKLFF	TGTGCCAGCAGTTACTCACAGGAGTCTGCAACTAATGAAAAACTGTTTTTT	few	TRBJ1-4	TRBV6-5	-
CSARSDRVYSPLHF	TGCAGTGCTAGAAGTGACAGGGTCTATTCACCCCTCCACTTT	few	TRBJ1-6	TRBV20-1	TRBD1
CASTDPGLAGYTDTQYF	TGTGCCAGCACCGACCCGGGACTAGCGGGATACACAGATACGCAGTATTTT	few	TRBJ2-3	TRBV6-1	TRBD2
CASSEGLGPYEKLFF	TGCGCCAGCAGCGAGGGTTTGGGACCTTATGAAAAACTGTTTTTT	-	TRBJ1-4	TRBV4-1	-
CASSFTQVGANVLTF	TGTGCCAGCAGCTTTACTCAGGTTGGGGCCAACGTCCTGACTTTC	-	TRBJ2-6	TRBV7-6	-
CCAKGTVDFYRYEQYF	TGCTGTGCTAAAGGGACGGTGGATTTTTATCGCTACGAGCAGTACTTC	-	TRBJ2-7	TRBV20-1	-
CASSGLEKRTNYGYTF	TGTGCCAGCAGTGGGTTAGAAAAACGAACTAACTATGGCTACACCTTC	-	TRBJ1-2	TRBV12-3/TRBV12-4	-
CASSFRRPGEQYF	TGTGCCAGCAGTTTTAGGCGACCGGGCGAGCAGTACTTC	-	TRBJ2-7	TRBV6-2/TRBV6-3	-
CASSPGTAPREQYF	TGTGCCAGCTCACCCGGGACAGCTCCTCGGGAGCAGTACTTC	-	TRBJ2-7	TRBV18	TRBD1
CASSSRGPIYNEQFF	TGTGCCAGCAGCTCTCGGGGACCAATCTACAATGAGCAGTTCTTC	-	TRBJ2-1	TRBV7-9	-
CASSFFVSGELFF	TGTGCCAGCAGTTTCTTCGTGTCCGGGGAGCTGTTTTTT	few	TRBJ2-2	TRBV12-3/TRBV12-4	-
CTSSQENGGYNEQFF	TGCACCAGCAGCCAAGAAAATGGAGGGTACAATGAGCAGTTCTTC	-	TRBJ2-1	TRBV1	-
CASSQGGLGQAYEQYF	TGTGCCAGCAGCCAAGGGGGTCTTGGACAAGCCTACGAGCAGTACTTC	-	TRBJ2-7	TRBV5-5	-
CASSYDLRGAYEQYF	TGTGCCAGCAGTTACGACCTCAGGGGGGCCTACGAGCAGTACTTC	-	TRBJ2-7	TRBV6-5	-
CSVVQGVNIQYF	TGCAGCGTTGTCCAGGGGGTGAACATTCAGTACTTC	few	TRBJ2-4	TRBV29-1	TRBD1
CASSLSLGNYEQYF	TGTGCCAGCAGTTTAAGTCTGGGCAACTACGAGCAGTACTTC	-	TRBJ2-7	TRBV27	-
CASSLVGLPTYNEQFF	TGCGCCAGCAGCTTGGTGGGCCTACCGACTTACAATGAGCAGTTCTTC	-	TRBJ2-1	TRBV5-1	-
CASSLGASGGETQYF	TGCGCCAGCAGCTTGGGGGCTAGCGGAGGGGAGACCCAGTACTTC	few	TRBJ2-5	TRBV5-1	TRBD2
CASSFMNIQYF	TGTGCCAGCAGTTTTATGAACATTCAGTACTTC	-	TRBJ2-4	TRBV12-3/TRBV12-4	-
CASSSWDRGSHEQYF	TGTGCCAGCAGCTCATGGGACAGGGGATCCCACGAGCAGTACTTC	-	TRBJ2-7	TRBV7-9	TRBD1
CASSRWRHQETQYF	TGTGCCAGCAGCCGCTGGAGACATCAAGAGACCCAGTACTTC	few	TRBJ2-5	TRBV9	-
CSATRESGRAEQFF	TGCAGTGCTACAAGAGAAAGCGGGAGGGCTGAGCAGTTCTTC	-	TRBJ2-1	TRBV20-1	TRBD2
CASSQDRLRQYF	TGCGCCAGCAGCCAAGATAGACTTCGCCAGTACTTC	-	TRBJ2-5	TRBV4-3	-
CASSPPGGGELFF	TGTGCCAGCAGCCCACCGGGGGGGGGGGAGCTGTTTTTT	few	TRBJ2-2	TRBV21-1	-